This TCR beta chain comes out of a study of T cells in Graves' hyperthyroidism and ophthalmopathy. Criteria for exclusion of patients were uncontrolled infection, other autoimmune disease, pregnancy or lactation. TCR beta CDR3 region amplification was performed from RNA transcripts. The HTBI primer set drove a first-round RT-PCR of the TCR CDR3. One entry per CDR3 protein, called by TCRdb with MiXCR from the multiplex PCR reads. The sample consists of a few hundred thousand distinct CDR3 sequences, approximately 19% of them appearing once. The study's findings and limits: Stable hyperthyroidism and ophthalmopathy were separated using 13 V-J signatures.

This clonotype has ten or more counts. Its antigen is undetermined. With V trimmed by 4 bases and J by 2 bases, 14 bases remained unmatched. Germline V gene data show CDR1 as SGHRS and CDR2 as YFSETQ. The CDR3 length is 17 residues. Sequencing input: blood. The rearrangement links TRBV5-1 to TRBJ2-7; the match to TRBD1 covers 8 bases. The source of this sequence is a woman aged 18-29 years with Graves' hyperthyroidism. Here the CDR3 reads CASSGLLGQASTYEQYF. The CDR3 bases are TGCGCCAGCAGCGGACTACTGGGACAGGCCAGTACCTACGAGCAGTACTTC.